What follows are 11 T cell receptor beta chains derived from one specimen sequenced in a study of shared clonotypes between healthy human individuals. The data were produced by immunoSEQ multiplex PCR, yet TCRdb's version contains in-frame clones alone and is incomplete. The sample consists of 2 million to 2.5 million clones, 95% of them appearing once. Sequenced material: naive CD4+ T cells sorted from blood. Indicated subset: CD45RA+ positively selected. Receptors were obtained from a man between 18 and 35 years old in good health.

CDR3 in amino acids: CASSFRDGQETQYF. The DNA for the CDR3 is TGTGCCAGCAGCTTCAGGGACGGCCAAGAGACCCAGTACTTC. The chain carries TRBV5-4 and TRBJ2-5; D may be TRBD1 or TRBD2 (5 bases each). CDR1 and CDR2 from the germline V gene are SGHNT and YYREEE (reference sequence). Trimming took off 2 bases at V and 1 base at J, with 9 bases between the two ends. CDR3 length equals 14 residues.

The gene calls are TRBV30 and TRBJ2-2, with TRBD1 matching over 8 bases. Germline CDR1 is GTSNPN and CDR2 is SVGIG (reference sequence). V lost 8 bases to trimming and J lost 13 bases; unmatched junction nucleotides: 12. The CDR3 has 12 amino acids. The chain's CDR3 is CAGRGPTLMLFF. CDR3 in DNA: TGTGCCGGCAGGGGGCCAACCCTTATGCTGTTTTTT.

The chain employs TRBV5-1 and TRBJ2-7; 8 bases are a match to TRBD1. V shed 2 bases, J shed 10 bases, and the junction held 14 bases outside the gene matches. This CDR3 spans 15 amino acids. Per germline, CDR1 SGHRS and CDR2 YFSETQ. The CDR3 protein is CASSLEAGTGTAQYF. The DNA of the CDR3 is TGCGCCAGCAGCTTAGAAGCTGGGACAGGCACCGCTCAGTACTTC.

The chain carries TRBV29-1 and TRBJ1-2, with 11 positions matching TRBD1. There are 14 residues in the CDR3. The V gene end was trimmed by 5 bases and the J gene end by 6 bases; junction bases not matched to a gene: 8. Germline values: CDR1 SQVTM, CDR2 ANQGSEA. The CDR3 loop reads CSVSFGQGADGYTF. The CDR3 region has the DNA TGCAGCGTTTCTTTCGGACAGGGGGCTGATGGCTACACCTTC.

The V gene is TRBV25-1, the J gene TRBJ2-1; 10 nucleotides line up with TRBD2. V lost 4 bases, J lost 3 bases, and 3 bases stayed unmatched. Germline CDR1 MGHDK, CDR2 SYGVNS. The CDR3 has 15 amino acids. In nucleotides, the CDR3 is TGTGCCAGCAGTGCGGCTAGCGGGAGCTACAATGAGCAGTTCTTC. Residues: CASSAASGSYNEQFF.

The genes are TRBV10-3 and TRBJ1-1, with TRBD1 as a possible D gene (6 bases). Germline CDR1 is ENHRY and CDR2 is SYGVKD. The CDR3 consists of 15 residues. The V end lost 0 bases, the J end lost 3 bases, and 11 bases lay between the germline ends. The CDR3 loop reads CAISESDGGHTEAFF. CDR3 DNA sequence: TGTGCCATCAGTGAGTCGGACGGGGGGCACACTGAAGCTTTCTTT.

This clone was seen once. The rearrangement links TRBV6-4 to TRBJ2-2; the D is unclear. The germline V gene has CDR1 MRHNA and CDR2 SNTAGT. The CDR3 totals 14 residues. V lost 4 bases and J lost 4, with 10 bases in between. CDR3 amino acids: CASSGHLFTGELFF. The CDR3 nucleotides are TGTGCCAGCAGTGGACACTTGTTCACCGGGGAGCTGTTTTTT.

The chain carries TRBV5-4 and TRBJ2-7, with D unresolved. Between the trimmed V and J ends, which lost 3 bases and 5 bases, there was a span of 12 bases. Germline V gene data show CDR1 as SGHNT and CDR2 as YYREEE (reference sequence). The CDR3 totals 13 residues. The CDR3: CASSSQGRNEQYF. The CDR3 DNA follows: TGTGCCAGCAGCTCCCAAGGAAGGAACGAGCAGTACTTC.

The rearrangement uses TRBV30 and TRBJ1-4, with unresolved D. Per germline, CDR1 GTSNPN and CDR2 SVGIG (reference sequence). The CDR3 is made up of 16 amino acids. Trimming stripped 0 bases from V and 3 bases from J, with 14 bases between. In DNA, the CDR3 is TGTGCCTGGAGTGTTCTTAGGTACAGCTCTAATGAAAAACTGTTTTTT. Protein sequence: CAWSVLRYSSNEKLFF.

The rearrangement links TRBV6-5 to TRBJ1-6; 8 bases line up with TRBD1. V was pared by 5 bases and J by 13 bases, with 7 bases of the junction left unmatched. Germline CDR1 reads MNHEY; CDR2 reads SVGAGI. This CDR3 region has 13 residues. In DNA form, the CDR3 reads TGTGCCAGCAGTCCGGACAGGGAGAGGCCCCTCCACTTT. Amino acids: CASSPDRERPLHF.

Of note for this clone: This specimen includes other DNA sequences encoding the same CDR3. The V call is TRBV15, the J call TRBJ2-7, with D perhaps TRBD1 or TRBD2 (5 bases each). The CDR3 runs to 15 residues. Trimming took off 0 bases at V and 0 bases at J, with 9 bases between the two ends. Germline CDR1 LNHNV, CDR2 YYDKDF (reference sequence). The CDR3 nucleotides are TGTGCCACCAGCAGAGATCCAGGGAGCTCCTACGAGCAGTACTTC. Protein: CATSRDPGSSYEQYF. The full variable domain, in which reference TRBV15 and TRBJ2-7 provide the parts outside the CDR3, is DAMVIQNPRYQVTQFGKPVTLSCSQTLNHNVMYWYQQKSSQAPKLLFHYYDKDFNNEADTPDNFQSRRPNTSFCFLDIRSPGLGDTAMYLCATSRDPGSSYEQYFGPGTRLTVT.